This T cell receptor (beta chain) comes out of a study of control samples from healthy donors and cancer patients. Method: immunoSEQ multiplex PCR; TCRdb's copy keeps in-frame clones and lacks some. Counted here are fewer than 95,000 clones, approximately 86% occurring once; the ten biggest clones make up more than 20%. The CDR3 contains 11 residues. The germline V gene has CDR1 MGHRA and CDR2 YSYEKL. Trimming removed 5 bases at V and 4 bases at J, with 2 bases between. This TCR came from a young man in good health. The chain recombines TRBV4-1 with TRBJ2-2; D gene unclear. Sequences were obtained from blood. In nucleotides, the CDR3 is TGCGCCAGCAGCGCCACCGGGGAGCTGTTTTTT. This gives the protein CASSATGELFF.